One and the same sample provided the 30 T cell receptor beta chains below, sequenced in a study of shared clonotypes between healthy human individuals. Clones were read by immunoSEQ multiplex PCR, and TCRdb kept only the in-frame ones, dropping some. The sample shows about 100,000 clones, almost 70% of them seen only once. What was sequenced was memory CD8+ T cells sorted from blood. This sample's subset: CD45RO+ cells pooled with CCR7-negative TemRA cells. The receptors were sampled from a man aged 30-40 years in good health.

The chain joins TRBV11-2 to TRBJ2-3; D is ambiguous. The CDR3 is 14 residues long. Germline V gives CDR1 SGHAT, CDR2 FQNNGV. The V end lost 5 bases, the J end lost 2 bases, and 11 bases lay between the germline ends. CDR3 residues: CASSPHQATDTQYF. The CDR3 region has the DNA TGTGCCAGCAGCCCCCACCAGGCCACAGATACGCAGTATTTT. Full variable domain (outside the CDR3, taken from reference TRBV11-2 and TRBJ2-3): EAGVAQSPRYKIIEKRQSVAFWCNPISGHATLYWYQQILGQGPKLLIQFQNNGVVDDSQLPKDRFSAERLKGVDSTLKIQPAKLEDSAVYLCASSPHQATDTQYFGPGTRLTVL.

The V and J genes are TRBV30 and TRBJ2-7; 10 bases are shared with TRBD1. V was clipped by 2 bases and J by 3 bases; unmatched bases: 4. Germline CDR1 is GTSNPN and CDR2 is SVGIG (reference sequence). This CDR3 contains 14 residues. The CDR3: CAWSRGQGDYEQYF. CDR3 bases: TGTGCCTGGAGTCGTGGACAGGGGGACTACGAGCAGTACTTC. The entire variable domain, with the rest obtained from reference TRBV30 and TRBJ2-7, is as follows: SQTIHQWPATLVQPVGSPLSLECTVEGTSNPNLYWYRQAAGRGLQLLFYSVGIGQISSEVPQNLSASRPQDRQFILSSKKLLLSDSGFYLCAWSRGQGDYEQYFGPGTRLTVT.

The CDR3 loop reads CASSEMNRQQFF. The CDR3 bases are TGTGCCAGCAGCGAGATGAATAGGCAGCAGTTCTTC. The chain combines TRBV5-6 with TRBJ2-1; D is undetermined. The CDR3 sequence is 12 residues long. Germline V CDR1 and CDR2: SGHDT, YYEEEE. Trimming cost V 4 bases and J 11 bases, with 13 bases left between them.

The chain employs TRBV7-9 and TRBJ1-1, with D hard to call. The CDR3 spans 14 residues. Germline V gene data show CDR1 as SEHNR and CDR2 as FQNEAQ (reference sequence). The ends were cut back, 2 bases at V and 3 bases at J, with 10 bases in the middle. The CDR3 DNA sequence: TGTGCCAGCAGCTTATACGGGTCGGACACTGAAGCTTTCTTT. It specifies CASSLYGSDTEAFF.

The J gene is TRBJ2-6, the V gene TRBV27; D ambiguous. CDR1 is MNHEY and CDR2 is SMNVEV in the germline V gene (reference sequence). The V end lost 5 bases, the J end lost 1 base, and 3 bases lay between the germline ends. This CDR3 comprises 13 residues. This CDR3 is CASSPSGANVLTF. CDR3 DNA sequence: TGTGCCAGCAGTCCATCTGGGGCCAACGTCCTGACTTTC. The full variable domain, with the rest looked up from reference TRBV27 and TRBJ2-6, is EAQVTQNPRYLITVTGKKLTVTCSQNMNHEYMSWYRQDPGLGLRQIYYSMNVEVTDKGDVPEGYKVSRKEKRNFPLILESPSPNQTSLYFCASSPSGANVLTFGAGSRLTVL.

The CDR3 reads CASSQDREEPQHF. The CDR3 DNA reads TGCGCCAGCAGCCAAGATAGGGAGGAGCCCCAGCATTTT. This chain joins TRBV4-3 and TRBJ1-5; D not resolved. The CDR3 is 13 residues long. CDR1 and CDR2 from the germline V gene are LGHNA and YSLEER. Trimming took off 0 bases at V and 8 bases at J, with 8 bases between the two ends.

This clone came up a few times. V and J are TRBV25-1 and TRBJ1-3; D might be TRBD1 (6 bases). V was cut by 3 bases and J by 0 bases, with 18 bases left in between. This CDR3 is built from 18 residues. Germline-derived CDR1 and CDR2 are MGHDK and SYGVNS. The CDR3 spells CASSEFLRDTNSGNTIYF. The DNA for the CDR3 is TGTGCCAGCAGTGAGTTTCTCCGGGACACAAACTCTGGAAACACCATATATTTT.

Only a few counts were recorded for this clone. DNA for the CDR3: TGTGCCAGCATTCCAAATGCTGAAGCTTTCTTT. Its protein is CASIPNAEAFF. The chain uses TRBV11-3 and TRBJ1-1; D not certain. V was trimmed by 7 bases and J by 6 bases, leaving 9 bases between them. CDR1 and CDR2 from the germline V gene are SGHNT and YENEEA. The CDR3 spans 11 residues.

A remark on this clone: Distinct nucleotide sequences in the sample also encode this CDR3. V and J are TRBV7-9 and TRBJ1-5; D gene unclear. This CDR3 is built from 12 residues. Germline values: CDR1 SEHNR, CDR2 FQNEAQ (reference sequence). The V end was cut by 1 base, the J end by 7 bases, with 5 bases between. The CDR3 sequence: CASSLGTQPQHF. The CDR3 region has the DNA TGTGCCAGCAGCTTAGGAACGCAGCCCCAGCATTTT.

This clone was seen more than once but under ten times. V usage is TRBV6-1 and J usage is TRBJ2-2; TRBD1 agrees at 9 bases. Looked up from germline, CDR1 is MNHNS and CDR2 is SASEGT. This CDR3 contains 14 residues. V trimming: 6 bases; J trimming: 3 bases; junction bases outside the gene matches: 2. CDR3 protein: CASRRQGDTGELFF. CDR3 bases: TGTGCCAGCAGAAGACAGGGGGACACCGGGGAGCTGTTTTTT.

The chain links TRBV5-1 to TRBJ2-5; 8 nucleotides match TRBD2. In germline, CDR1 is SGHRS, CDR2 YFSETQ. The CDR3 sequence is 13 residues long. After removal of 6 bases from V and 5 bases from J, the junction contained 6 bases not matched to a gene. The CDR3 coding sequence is TGCGCCAGCAACAGAGCGGGAGAGGAGACCCAGTACTTC. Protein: CASNRAGEETQYF.

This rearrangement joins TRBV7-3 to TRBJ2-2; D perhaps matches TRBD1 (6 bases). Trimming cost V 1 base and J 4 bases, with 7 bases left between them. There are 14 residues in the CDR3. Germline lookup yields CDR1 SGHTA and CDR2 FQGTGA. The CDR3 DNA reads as TGTGCCAGCAGCTTAAGAGGGGGCACCGGGGAGCTGTTTTTT. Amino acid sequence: CASSLRGGTGELFF.

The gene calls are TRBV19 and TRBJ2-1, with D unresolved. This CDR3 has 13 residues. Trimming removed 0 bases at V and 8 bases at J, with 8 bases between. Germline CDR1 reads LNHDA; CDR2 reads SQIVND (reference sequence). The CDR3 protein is CASSIDYIYEQFF. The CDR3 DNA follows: TGTGCCAGTAGTATAGATTATATCTATGAGCAGTTCTTC. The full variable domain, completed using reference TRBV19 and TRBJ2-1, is DGGITQSPKYLFRKEGQNVTLSCEQNLNHDAMYWYRQDPGQGLRLIYYSQIVNDFQKGDIAEGYSVSREKKESFPLTVTSAQKNPTAFYLCASSIDYIYEQFFGPGTRLTVL.

CDR3 residues: CASSPFSDRNNEKLFF. The DNA of the CDR3 is TGTGCCAGCTCACCCTTTTCTGACAGAAATAATGAAAAACTGTTTTTT. The gene calls are TRBV18 and TRBJ1-4; D might be TRBD1 (5 bases). The V end lost 3 bases, the J end lost 4 bases, and 15 bases lay between the germline ends. Per germline, CDR1 KGHSH and CDR2 LQKENI. This CDR3 contains 16 residues.

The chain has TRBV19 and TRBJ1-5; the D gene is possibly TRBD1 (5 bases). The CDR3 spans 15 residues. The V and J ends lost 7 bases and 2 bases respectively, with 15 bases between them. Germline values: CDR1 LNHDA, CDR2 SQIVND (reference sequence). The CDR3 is CASTAGRYGNQPQHF. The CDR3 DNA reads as TGTGCCAGTACAGCAGGGCGTTACGGCAATCAGCCCCAGCATTTT.

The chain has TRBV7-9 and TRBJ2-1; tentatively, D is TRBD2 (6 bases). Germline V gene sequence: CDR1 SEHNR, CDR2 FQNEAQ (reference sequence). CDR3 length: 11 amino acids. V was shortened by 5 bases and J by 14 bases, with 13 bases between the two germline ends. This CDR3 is CASSGGSLEFF. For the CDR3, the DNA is TGTGCCAGCAGCGGGGGGTCCTTGGAGTTCTTC.

In DNA, the CDR3 is TGCAGCGCTCAGACAGGGATGACCTACGAGCAGTACTTC. Protein sequence: CSAQTGMTYEQYF. The chain uses TRBV29-1 and TRBJ2-7, with TRBD1 matching over 7 bases. With 7 bases clipped from V and 2 bases from J, the junction kept 8 bases outside the gene matches. This CDR3 comprises 13 residues. CDR1 and CDR2 (germline): SQVTM, ANQGSEA.

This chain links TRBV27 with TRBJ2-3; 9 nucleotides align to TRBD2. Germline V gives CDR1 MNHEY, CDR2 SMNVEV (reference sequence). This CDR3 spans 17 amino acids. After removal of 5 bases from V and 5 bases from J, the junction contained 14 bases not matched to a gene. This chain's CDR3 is CASSPDYSGSGGDTQYF. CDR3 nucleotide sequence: TGTGCCAGCAGTCCTGATTATAGCGGGAGCGGTGGAGATACGCAGTATTTT.

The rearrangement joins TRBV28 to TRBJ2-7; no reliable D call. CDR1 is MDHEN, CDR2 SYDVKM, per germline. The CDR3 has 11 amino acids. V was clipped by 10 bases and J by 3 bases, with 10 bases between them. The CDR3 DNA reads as TGTGCCACCCATTACCACTACGAGCAGTACTTC. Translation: CATHYHYEQYF.

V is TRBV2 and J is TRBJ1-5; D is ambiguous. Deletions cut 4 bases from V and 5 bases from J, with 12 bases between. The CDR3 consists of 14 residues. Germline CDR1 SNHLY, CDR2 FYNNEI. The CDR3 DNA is TGTGCCAGCAGTGCCCAGACCCACGATCAGCCCCAGCATTTT. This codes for CASSAQTHDQPQHF.

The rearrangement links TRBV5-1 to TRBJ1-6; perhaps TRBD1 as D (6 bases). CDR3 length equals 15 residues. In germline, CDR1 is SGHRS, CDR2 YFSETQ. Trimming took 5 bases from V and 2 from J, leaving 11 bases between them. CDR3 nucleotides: TGCGCCAGCAGTAAAGGGGACACCTATAATTCACCCCTCCACTTT. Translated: CASSKGDTYNSPLHF.

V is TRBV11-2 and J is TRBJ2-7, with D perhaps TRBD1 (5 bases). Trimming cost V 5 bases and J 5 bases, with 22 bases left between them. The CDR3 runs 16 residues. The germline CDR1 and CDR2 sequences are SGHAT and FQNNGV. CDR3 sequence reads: CASSTPYDSGQDEQYF. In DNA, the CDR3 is TGTGCCAGCAGCACGCCATACGACAGTGGGCAGGACGAGCAGTACTTC.

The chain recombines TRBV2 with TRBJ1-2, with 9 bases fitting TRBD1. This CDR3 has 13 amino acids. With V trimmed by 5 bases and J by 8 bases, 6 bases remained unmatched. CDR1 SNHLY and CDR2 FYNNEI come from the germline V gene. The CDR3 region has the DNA TGTGCCAGCAGTCGGACAGGGGAACTCGGCTACACCTTC. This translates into CASSRTGELGYTF. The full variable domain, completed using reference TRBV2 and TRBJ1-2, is EPEVTQTPSHQVTQMGQEVILRCVPISNHLYFYWYRQILGQKVEFLVSFYNNEISEKSEIFDDQFSVERPDGSNFTLKIRSTKLEDSAMYFCASSRTGELGYTFGSGTRLTVV.

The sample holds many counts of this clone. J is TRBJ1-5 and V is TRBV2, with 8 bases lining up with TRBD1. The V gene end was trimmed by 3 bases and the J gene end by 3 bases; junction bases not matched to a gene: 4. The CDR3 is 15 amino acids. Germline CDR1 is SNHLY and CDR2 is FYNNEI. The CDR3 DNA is TGTGCCAGCAGTGACGGACAGGGCACCAATCAGCCCCAGCATTTT. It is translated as CASSDGQGTNQPQHF.

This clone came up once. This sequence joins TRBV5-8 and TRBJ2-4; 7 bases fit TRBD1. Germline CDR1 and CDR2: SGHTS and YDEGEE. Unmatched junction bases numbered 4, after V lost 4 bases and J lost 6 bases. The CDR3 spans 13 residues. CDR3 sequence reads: CASSLGGRNIQYF. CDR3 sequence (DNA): TGTGCCAGCAGCCTAGGGGGCAGAAACATTCAGTACTTC.

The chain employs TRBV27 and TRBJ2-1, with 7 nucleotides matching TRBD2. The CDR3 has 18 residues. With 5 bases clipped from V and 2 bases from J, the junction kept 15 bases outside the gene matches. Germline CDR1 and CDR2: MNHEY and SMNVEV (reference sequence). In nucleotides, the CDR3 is TGTGCCAGCAGTCAGACTAGCAGAATCGATCGAGCCTACAATGAGCAGTTCTTC. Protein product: CASSQTSRIDRAYNEQFF.

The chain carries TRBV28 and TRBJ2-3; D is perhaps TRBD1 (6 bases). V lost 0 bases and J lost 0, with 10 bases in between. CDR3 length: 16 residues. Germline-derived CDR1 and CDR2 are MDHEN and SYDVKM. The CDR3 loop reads CASSLWDSPSTDTQYF. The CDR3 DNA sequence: TGTGCCAGCAGTTTATGGGACAGCCCTAGCACAGATACGCAGTATTTT.

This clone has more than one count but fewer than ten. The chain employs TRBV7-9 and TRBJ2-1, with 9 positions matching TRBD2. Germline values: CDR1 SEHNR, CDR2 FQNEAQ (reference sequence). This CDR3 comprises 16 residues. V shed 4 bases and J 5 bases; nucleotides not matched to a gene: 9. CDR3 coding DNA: TGTGCCAGCAGCTCCAGTCCTAGCGGGAAAGACAATGAGCAGTTCTTC. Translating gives CASSSSPSGKDNEQFF.

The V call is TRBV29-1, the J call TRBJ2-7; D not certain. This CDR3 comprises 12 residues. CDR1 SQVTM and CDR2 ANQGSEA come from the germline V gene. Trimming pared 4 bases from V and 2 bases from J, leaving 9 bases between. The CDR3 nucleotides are TGCAGCGTTGTCCCAGGTCCCTACGAGCAGTACTTC. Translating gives CSVVPGPYEQYF.

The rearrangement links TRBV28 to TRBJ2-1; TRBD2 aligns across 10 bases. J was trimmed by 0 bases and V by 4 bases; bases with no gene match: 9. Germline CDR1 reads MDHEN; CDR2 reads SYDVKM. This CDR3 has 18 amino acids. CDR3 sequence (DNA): TGTGCCAGCAGTTCTCGGGGTAGCGGGGGGACCTCCTACAATGAGCAGTTCTTC. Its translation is CASSSRGSGGTSYNEQFF.